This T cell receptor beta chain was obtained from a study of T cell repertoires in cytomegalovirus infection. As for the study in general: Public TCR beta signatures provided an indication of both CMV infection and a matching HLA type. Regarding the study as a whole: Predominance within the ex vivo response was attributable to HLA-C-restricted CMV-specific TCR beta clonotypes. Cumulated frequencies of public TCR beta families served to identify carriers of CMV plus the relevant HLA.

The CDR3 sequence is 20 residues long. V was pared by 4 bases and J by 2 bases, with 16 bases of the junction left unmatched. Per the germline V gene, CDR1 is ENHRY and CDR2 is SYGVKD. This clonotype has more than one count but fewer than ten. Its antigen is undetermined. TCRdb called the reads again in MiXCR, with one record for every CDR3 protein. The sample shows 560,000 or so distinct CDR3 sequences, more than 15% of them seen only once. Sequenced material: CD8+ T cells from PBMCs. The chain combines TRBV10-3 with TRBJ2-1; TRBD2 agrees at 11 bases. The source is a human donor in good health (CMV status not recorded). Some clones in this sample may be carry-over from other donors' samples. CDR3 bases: TGTGCCATCAGTGCCTTAGATGGGGACGGGACTAGCGGTACCTACAATGAGCAGTTCTTC. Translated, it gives CAISALDGDGTSGTYNEQFF.